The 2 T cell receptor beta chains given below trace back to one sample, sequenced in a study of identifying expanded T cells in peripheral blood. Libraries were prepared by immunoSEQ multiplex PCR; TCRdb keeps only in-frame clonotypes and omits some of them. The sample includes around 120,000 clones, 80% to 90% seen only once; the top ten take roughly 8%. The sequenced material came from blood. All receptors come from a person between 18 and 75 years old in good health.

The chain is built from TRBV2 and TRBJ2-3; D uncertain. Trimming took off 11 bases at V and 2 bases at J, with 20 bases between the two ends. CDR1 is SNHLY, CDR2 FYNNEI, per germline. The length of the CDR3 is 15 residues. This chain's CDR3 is CARQVGRVTTDTQYF. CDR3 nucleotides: TGTGCCCGCCAAGTCGGCAGAGTAACCACAGATACGCAGTATTTT.

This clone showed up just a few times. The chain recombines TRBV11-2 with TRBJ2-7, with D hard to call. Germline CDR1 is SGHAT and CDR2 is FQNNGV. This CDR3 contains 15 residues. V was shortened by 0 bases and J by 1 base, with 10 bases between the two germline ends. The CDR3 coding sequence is TGTGCCAGCAGCTTAGATCTCAAGGATTCCTACGAGCAGTACTTC. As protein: CASSLDLKDSYEQYF.